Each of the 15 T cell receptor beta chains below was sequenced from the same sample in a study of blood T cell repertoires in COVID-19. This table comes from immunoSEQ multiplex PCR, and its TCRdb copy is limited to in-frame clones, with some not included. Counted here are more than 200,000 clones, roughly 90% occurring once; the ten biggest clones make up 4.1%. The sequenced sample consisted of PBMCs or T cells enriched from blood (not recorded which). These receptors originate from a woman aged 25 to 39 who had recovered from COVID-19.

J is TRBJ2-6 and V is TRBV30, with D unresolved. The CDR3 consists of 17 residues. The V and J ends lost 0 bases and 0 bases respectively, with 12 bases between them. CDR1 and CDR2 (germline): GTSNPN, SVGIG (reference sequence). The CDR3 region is CAWSVPTSVSGANVLTF. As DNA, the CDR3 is TGTGCCTGGAGTGTACCGACATCCGTCTCTGGGGCCAACGTCCTGACTTTC.

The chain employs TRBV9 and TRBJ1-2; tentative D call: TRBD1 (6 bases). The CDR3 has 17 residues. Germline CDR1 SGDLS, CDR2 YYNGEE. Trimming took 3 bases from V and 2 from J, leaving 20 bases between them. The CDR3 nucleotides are TGTGCCAGCAGCGGGAGTGTTCGGACAGCGCGAAACTATGGCTACACCTTC. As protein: CASSGSVRTARNYGYTF.

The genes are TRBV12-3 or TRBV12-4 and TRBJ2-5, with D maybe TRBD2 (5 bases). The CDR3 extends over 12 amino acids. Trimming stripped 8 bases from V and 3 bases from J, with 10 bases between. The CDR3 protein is CASGVREETQYF. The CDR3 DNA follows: TGTGCCAGCGGTGTGCGGGAAGAGACCCAGTACTTC.

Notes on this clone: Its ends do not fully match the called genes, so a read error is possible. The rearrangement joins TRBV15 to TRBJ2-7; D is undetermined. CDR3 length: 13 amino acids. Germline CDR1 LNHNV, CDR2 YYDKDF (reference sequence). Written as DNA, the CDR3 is TGTGCCACCAGGAGAGCAGACGGGTACGAGCAGTACTTC. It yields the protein CATRRADGYEQYF. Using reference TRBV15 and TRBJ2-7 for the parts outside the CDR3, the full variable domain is DAMVIQNPRYQVTQFGKPVTLSCSQTLNHNVMYWYQQKSSQAPKLLFHYYDKDFNNEADTPDNFQSRRPNTSFCFLDIRSPGLGDTAMYLCATRRADGYEQYFGPGTRLTVT.

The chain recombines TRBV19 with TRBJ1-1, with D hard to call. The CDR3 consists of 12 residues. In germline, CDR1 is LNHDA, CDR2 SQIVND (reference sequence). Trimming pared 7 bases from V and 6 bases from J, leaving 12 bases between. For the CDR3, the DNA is TGTGCCAGTATCACAGCGGGAGCTGAAGCTTTCTTT. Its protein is CASITAGAEAFF.

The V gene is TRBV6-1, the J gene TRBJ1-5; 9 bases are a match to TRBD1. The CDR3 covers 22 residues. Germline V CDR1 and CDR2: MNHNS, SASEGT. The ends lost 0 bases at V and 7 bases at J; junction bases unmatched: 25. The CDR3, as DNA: TGTGCCAGCAGTGAAGCAGTATCAGGGGGACAGGGCAGGATCCCCCTCCACCAGCCCCAGCATTTT. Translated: CASSEAVSGGQGRIPLHQPQHF.

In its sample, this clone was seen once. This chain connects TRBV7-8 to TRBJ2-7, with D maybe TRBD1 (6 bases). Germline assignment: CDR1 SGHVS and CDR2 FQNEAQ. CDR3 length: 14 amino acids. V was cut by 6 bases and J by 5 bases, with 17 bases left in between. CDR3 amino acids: CASRISTGTDEQYF. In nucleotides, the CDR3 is TGTGCCAGCAGGATTTCGACAGGAACGGACGAGCAGTACTTC.

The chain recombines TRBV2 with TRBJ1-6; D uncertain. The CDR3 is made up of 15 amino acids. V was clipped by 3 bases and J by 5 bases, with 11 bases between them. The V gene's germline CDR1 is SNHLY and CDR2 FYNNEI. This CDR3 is CASSDEAHNNSPLHF. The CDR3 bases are TGTGCCAGCAGTGACGAGGCACATAATAATTCACCCCTCCACTTT.

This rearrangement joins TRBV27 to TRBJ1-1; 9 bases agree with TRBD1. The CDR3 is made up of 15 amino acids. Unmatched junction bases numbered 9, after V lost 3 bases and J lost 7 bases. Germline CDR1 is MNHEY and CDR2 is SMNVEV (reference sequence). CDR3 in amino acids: CASSFTPTGGREAFF. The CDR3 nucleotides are TGTGCCAGCAGTTTCACACCAACAGGGGGCCGTGAAGCTTTCTTT.

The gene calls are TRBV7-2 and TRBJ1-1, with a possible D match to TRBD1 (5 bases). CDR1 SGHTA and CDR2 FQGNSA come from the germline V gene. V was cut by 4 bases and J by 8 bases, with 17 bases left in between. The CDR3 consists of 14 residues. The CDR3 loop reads CASSWEAGRAEAFF. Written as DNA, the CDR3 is TGTGCCAGCAGCTGGGAGGCAGGGAGAGCCGAAGCTTTCTTT.

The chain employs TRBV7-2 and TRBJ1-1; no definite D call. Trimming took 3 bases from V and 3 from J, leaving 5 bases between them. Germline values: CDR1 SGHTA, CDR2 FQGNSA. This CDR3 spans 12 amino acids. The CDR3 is CASSFSYTEAFF. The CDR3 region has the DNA TGTGCCAGCAGCTTCTCTTACACTGAAGCTTTCTTT.

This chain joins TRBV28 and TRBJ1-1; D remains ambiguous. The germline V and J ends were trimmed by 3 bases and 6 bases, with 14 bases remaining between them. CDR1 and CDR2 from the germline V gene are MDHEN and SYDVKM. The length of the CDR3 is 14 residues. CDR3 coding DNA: TGTGCCAGCAGTTTTTTGGTAACAGCGGCTGAAGCTTTCTTT. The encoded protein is CASSFLVTAAEAFF.

In nucleotides, the CDR3 is TGCGCCAGCAGCCGCGGAGGGGGCGCTAGGGACACTGAAGCTTTCTTT. Translation: CASSRGGGARDTEAFF. The chain carries TRBV5-1 and TRBJ1-1; 7 bases fit TRBD1. The CDR3 has 16 residues. Germline-derived CDR1 and CDR2 are SGHRS and YFSETQ. V shed 4 bases and J 3 bases; nucleotides not matched to a gene: 12.

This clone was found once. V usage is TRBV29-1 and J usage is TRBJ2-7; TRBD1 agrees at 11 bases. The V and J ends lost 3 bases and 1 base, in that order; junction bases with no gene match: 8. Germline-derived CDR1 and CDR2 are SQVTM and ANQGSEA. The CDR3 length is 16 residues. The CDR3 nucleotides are TGCAGCGTTGAGAGGAGCGGGACAGGGGGTTCCTACGAGCAGTACTTC. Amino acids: CSVERSGTGGSYEQYF.

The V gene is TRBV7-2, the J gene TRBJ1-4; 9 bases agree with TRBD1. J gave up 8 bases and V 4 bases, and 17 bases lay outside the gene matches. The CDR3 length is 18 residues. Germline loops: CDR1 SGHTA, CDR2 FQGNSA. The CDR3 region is CASSSLAGQGSLREKLFF. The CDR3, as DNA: TGTGCCAGCAGCTCGCTGGCTGGACAGGGGTCTCTAAGGGAAAAACTGTTTTTT.